This T cell receptor (beta chain) emerged from a study of control samples from healthy donors and cancer patients. Data came from immunoSEQ multiplex PCR; TCRdb stores just in-frame clones and leaves some out. The table has nearly 200,000 clones, around 90% seen once. The CDR3 has 14 amino acids. The V segment lost 9 bases and the J segment 1 base; nucleotides outside the gene matches: 5. Germline CDR1 reads MNHEY; CDR2 reads SVGAGI. This rearrangement joins TRBV6-5 to TRBJ2-2; TRBD2 aligns across 7 bases. This clonotype was obtained from a man aged 25 to 45 in good health. The material sequenced was blood. The CDR3, as DNA: TGTGCCAGTGAGGCGGGGGTGAACACCGGGGAGCTGTTTTTT. This translates into CASEAGVNTGELFF.